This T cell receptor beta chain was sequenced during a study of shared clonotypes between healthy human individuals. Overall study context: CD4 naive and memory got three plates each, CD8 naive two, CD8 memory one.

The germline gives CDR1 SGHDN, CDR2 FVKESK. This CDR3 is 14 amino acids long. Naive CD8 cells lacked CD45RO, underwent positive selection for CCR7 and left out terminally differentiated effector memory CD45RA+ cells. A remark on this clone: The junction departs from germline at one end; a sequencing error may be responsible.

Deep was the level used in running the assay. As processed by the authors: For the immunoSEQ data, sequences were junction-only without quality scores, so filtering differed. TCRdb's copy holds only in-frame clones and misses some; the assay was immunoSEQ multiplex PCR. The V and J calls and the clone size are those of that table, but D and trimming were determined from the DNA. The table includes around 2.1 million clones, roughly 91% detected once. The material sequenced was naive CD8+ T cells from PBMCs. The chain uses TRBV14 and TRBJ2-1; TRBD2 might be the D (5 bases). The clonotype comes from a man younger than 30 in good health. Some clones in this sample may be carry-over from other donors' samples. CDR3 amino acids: CASSPTGLGNAQFF. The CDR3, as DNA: TGTGCCAGCAGCCCCACCGGACTGGGTAATGCGCAGTTCTTC. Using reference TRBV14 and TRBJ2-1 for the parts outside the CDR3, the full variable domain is EAGVTQFPSHSVIEKGQTVTLRCDPISGHDNLYWYRRVMGKEIKFLLHFVKESKQDESGMPNNRFLAERTGGTYSTLKVQPAELEDSGVYFCASSPTGLGNAQFFGPGTRLTVL.